The next 27 T cell receptor beta chains were all read from a single sample in a study of PD-1 and CTLA-4 blockade in melanoma. The data were produced by immunoSEQ multiplex PCR, yet TCRdb's version contains in-frame clones alone and is incomplete. There are tens of thousands of clones in the sample; approximately 89% occur only once, and approximately 8.6% lies in the top ten. The source was CD8+ T cells from peripheral blood, collected from a patient given anti-PD-1 treatment. The receptor source for this set is a human donor with melanoma.

This chain links TRBV6-5 with TRBJ1-1; no clear D gene. This CDR3 has 15 amino acids. Trimming took 2 bases from V and 5 from J, leaving 15 bases between them. CDR1 is MNHEY, CDR2 SVGAGI, per germline. CDR3 sequence reads: CASSYGAVKLTEAFF. CDR3 bases: TGTGCCAGCAGTTACGGCGCCGTCAAGTTGACTGAAGCTTTCTTT.

This clone appeared a single time. DNA of the CDR3: TGTGCCAGCAGTTCACAACGCTACGAGCAGTACTTC. Translation gives CASSSQRYEQYF. The chain has TRBV2 and TRBJ2-7; no reliable D call. Germline V gene data show CDR1 as SNHLY and CDR2 as FYNNEI. The V gene lost 5 bases and the J gene lost 3 bases, with 8 bases spanning the gap. The CDR3 has 12 amino acids.

J is TRBJ1-1 and V is TRBV6-5; D may be TRBD1 (5 bases). V was clipped by 7 bases and J by 3 bases, with 15 bases between them. The CDR3 totals 14 residues. Germline CDR1 reads MNHEY; CDR2 reads SVGAGI. CDR3 coding DNA: TGTGCCAGCACGGACTGGGACGGGCACACTGAAGCTTTCTTT. The encoded protein is CASTDWDGHTEAFF.

The table lists this clone with a few counts. The CDR3 DNA reads TGTGCCAGCAGCATCCTATTCGGGGAGGAGCAGTACTTC. It encodes CASSILFGEEQYF. This chain links TRBV7-9 with TRBJ2-7; possibly TRBD2 for D (5 bases). The CDR3 loop spans 13 amino acids. Germline V gene lookup returns CDR1 SEHNR and CDR2 FQNEAQ (reference sequence). Trimming pared 5 bases from V and 7 bases from J, leaving 15 bases between.

The chain is built from TRBV6-5 and TRBJ2-1, with 7 bases matching TRBD1. V shed 6 bases and J 11 bases; nucleotides not matched to a gene: 10. Germline V CDR1 and CDR2: MNHEY, SVGAGI. The CDR3 contains 13 residues. CDR3 DNA sequence: TGTGCCAGCAGCCTGGGGCAGACAGGGAAGCAGTTCTTC. Encoded protein: CASSLGQTGKQFF.

In DNA form, the CDR3 reads TGTGCCACCAGTGATCCATGGGGGACTGAAGCTTTCTTT. It yields the protein CATSDPWGTEAFF. This chain connects TRBV24-1 to TRBJ1-1; D may be TRBD1 (5 bases). The CDR3 is 13 amino acids. CDR1 and CDR2 (germline): KGHDR, SFDVKD. The ends were cut back, 3 bases at V and 5 bases at J, with 9 bases in the middle.

V gene TRBV11-2 combines with J gene TRBJ2-7, with TRBD1 matching 12 bases. Germline CDR1 and CDR2: SGHAT and FQNNGV. Unmatched junction bases numbered 4, after V lost 4 bases and J lost 6 bases. The CDR3 spans 14 residues. The CDR3 coding sequence is TGTGCCAGCAGCTGGGACAGGGGGCTATCCGAGCAGTACTTC. It specifies CASSWDRGLSEQYF. Combining the CDR3 with reference TRBV11-2 and TRBJ2-7 gives the whole variable domain EAGVAQSPRYKIIEKRQSVAFWCNPISGHATLYWYQQILGQGPKLLIQFQNNGVVDDSQLPKDRFSAERLKGVDSTLKIQPAKLEDSAVYLCASSWDRGLSEQYFGPGTRLTVT.

This chain joins TRBV27 and TRBJ1-2; TRBD1 is a possible D gene (6 bases). Trimming left V 4 bases short and J 4 bases short, with 10 bases between. Germline lookup yields CDR1 MNHEY and CDR2 SMNVEV (reference sequence). The CDR3 sequence is 13 residues long. The CDR3 reads CASSYGQFYGYTF. CDR3 DNA sequence: TGTGCCAGCAGTTACGGACAGTTCTATGGCTACACCTTC.

This rearrangement joins TRBV9 to TRBJ1-1; 7 bases are shared with TRBD1. J lost 2 bases, V lost 2 bases, and 9 bases had no gene match. The CDR3 loop spans 16 amino acids. Germline CDR1 is SGDLS and CDR2 is YYNGEE. CDR3 nucleotide sequence: TGTGCCAGCAGCGTCGAGGGGGCGCCTTTTAACACTGAAGCTTTCTTT. Its protein is CASSVEGAPFNTEAFF.

This rearrangement joins TRBV27 to TRBJ2-7; no clear D gene. The ends were cut back, 5 bases at V and 3 bases at J, with 5 bases in the middle. From germline, CDR1 is MNHEY and CDR2 SMNVEV (reference sequence). The CDR3 covers 11 residues. The CDR3 here is CASSNNYEQYF. The CDR3 bases are TGTGCCAGCAGTAACAACTACGAGCAGTACTTC.

This clone appeared once. The rearrangement joins TRBV30 to TRBJ1-1; 9 bases align to TRBD1. V lost 2 bases to trimming and J lost 7 bases; unmatched junction nucleotides: 2. The CDR3 runs 12 residues. Per the germline V gene, CDR1 is GTSNPN and CDR2 is SVGIG (reference sequence). In DNA form, the CDR3 reads TGTGCCTGGAGTTTGGGACAGGGTGAAGCTTTCTTT. Translating it yields CAWSLGQGEAFF.

This chain links TRBV7-9 with TRBJ2-3; D is undetermined. CDR1 and CDR2 (germline): SEHNR, FQNEAQ (reference sequence). The CDR3 totals 13 residues. The V and J ends lost 5 bases and 5 bases respectively, with 11 bases between them. The CDR3 nucleotides are TGTGCCAGCAGCCCCCCGGTGATAGATACGCAGTATTTT. The encoded protein is CASSPPVIDTQYF. Based on the CDR3 plus reference TRBV7-9 and TRBJ2-3, the full variable domain is DTGVSQNPRHKITKRGQNVTFRCDPISEHNRLYWYRQTLGQGPEFLTYFQNEAQLEKSRLLSDRFSAERPKGSFSTLEIQRTEQGDSAMYLCASSPPVIDTQYFGPGTRLTVL.

V usage is TRBV7-9 and J usage is TRBJ1-1, with D hard to call. The CDR3 length is 15 residues. Germline V gene data show CDR1 as SEHNR and CDR2 as FQNEAQ (reference sequence). The germline V and J ends were trimmed by 8 bases and 1 base, with 17 bases remaining between them. CDR3 bases: TGTGCCAGCTCCCTGAAAGGGTCCTCGAACACTGAAGCTTTCTTT. Its protein product is CASSLKGSSNTEAFF.

The V gene is TRBV29-1, the J gene TRBJ1-1; no definite D call. Trimming left V 4 bases short and J 5 bases short, with 14 bases between. The CDR3 covers 13 residues. CDR1 is SQVTM, CDR2 ANQGSEA, per germline. In DNA, the CDR3 is TGCAGCGTTGGGGAGGAGTTGGCGACTGAAGCTTTCTTT. As protein: CSVGEELATEAFF. Complete variable domain (other parts from reference TRBV29-1 and TRBJ1-1): SAVISQKPSRDICQRGTSLTIQCQVDSQVTMMFWYRQQPGQSLTLIATANQGSEATYESGFVIDKFPISRPNLTFSTLTVSNMSPEDSSIYLCSVGEELATEAFFGQGTRLTVV.

V usage is TRBV4-1 and J usage is TRBJ2-5; D gene unclear. The V end was cut by 2 bases, the J end by 2 bases, with 0 bases between. The CDR3 sequence is 11 residues long. Germline-derived CDR1 and CDR2 are MGHRA and YSYEKL. CDR3 sequence reads: CASSQQETQYF. In DNA, the CDR3 is TGCGCCAGCAGCCAACAAGAGACCCAGTACTTC.

The V call is TRBV7-9, the J call TRBJ2-1; unclear D gene. The V end lost 1 base, the J end lost 5 bases, and 6 bases lay between the germline ends. Per the germline V gene, CDR1 is SEHNR and CDR2 is FQNEAQ (reference sequence). This CDR3 is built from 13 residues. CDR3 in amino acids: CASSLVGNNEQFF. CDR3 sequence (DNA): TGTGCCAGCAGCTTAGTAGGGAACAATGAGCAGTTCTTC.

The V gene is TRBV10-3, the J gene TRBJ2-1, with TRBD2 matching 10 bases. Per the germline V gene, CDR1 is ENHRY and CDR2 is SYGVKD. J lost 4 bases, V lost 1 base, and 1 base had no gene match. The CDR3 has 15 amino acids. CDR3 in amino acids: CAISELAGGYNEQFF. In DNA form, the CDR3 reads TGTGCCATCAGTGAGTTAGCGGGGGGTTACAATGAGCAGTTCTTC.

The chain is built from TRBV7-2 and TRBJ2-1, with 10 bases identical to TRBD2. Germline V gene lookup returns CDR1 SGHTA and CDR2 FQGNSA. The CDR3 loop spans 18 amino acids. Trimming took 1 base from V and 5 from J; bases not matched to a gene: 11. CDR3 sequence reads: CASSLGGLAGVKDNEQFF. In DNA form, the CDR3 reads TGTGCCAGCAGCTTAGGGGGCCTAGCGGGAGTCAAGGACAATGAGCAGTTCTTC.

The chain recombines TRBV27 with TRBJ1-1; 8 positions match TRBD1. Germline V gene lookup returns CDR1 MNHEY and CDR2 SMNVEV (reference sequence). The CDR3 contains 12 residues. V was pared by 7 bases and J by 5 bases, with 3 bases of the junction left unmatched. The CDR3, as DNA: TGTGCCAGCAAGGACAGGGAAACTGAAGCTTTCTTT. Residues: CASKDRETEAFF.

This rearrangement joins TRBV30 to TRBJ2-7; TRBD1 is a possible D gene (5 bases). The germline V gene has CDR1 GTSNPN and CDR2 SVGIG (reference sequence). This CDR3 is 12 amino acids long. Between the trimmed V and J ends, which lost 6 bases and 0 bases, there was a span of 9 bases. The CDR3 bases are TGTGCCTGCATTGACAGCTCCTACGAGCAGTACTTC. Translation: CACIDSSYEQYF.

The chain joins TRBV7-3 to TRBJ2-1; 10 nucleotides line up with TRBD2. Germline CDR1 and CDR2: SGHTA and FQGTGA. CDR3 length: 13 residues. Losses at the gene ends were 2 bases for V and 8 bases for J; bases not matched to a gene: 0. CDR3 region: CASSLLAGDEQFF. CDR3 DNA sequence: TGTGCCAGCAGCTTACTAGCGGGAGATGAGCAGTTCTTC.

This sequence joins TRBV13 and TRBJ1-1; D remains ambiguous. Germline CDR1 PRHDT, CDR2 FYEKMQ (reference sequence). V was cut by 6 bases and J by 1 base, with 12 bases left in between. This CDR3 region has 14 residues. The CDR3 sequence is CASRLAGANTEAFF. The CDR3 nucleotides are TGTGCCAGCAGATTGGCGGGCGCGAACACTGAAGCTTTCTTT.

The chain combines TRBV7-9 with TRBJ2-5; 8 bases map to TRBD2. The CDR3 covers 16 residues. Trimming at V came to 0 bases and at J to 2 bases, leaving 5 bases not matched to a gene. CDR1 is SEHNR and CDR2 is FQNEAQ in the germline V gene (reference sequence). The CDR3 sequence is CASSLASGIRQETQYF. The CDR3 coding sequence is TGTGCCAGCAGCTTAGCTAGCGGGATACGACAAGAGACCCAGTACTTC.

This chain links TRBV28 with TRBJ2-1; 9 positions match TRBD2. The CDR3 extends over 19 amino acids. Trimming cost V 3 bases and J 3 bases; bases outside gene matches: 15. The germline CDR1 and CDR2 sequences are MDHEN and SYDVKM. The CDR3 region has the DNA TGTGCCAGCAGTTTTCGGACGCTTGGGACTAGCCGGGGCTACAATGAGCAGTTCTTC. Translation: CASSFRTLGTSRGYNEQFF.

This sequence joins TRBV10-3 and TRBJ1-2, with D possibly TRBD1 on 6 matching bases. The CDR3 is 13 amino acids. Trimming pared 3 bases from V and 7 bases from J, leaving 12 bases between. Germline CDR1 ENHRY, CDR2 SYGVKD. The CDR3 spells CAISEPGAGGYTF. The CDR3, as DNA: TGTGCCATCAGTGAACCGGGGGCGGGTGGCTACACCTTC.

The chain employs TRBV27 and TRBJ1-5; no clear D gene. The V end was cut by 6 bases, the J end by 1 base, with 16 bases between. The CDR3 has 16 amino acids. Germline CDR1 reads MNHEY; CDR2 reads SMNVEV (reference sequence). DNA for the CDR3: TGTGCCAGCAGCCCATCGGGGTTAGGAAGCAATCAGCCCCAGCATTTT. Protein product: CASSPSGLGSNQPQHF.

This rearrangement joins TRBV11-2 to TRBJ2-7; the match to TRBD2 covers 7 bases. This CDR3 spans 14 amino acids. Germline trimming cut 5 bases from V and 7 bases from J; bases unmatched to any gene: 11. In germline, CDR1 is SGHAT, CDR2 FQNNGV. Written as DNA, the CDR3 is TGTGCCAGCAGCCCCCGGGGGGAGTCGGGGGAGCAGTACTTC. Its translation: CASSPRGESGEQYF.